This T cell receptor (beta chain) appears in the sequencing data of a study of shared clonotypes between healthy human individuals. Study-wide results and caveats: Larger estimated richness was generally recorded for naive subsets relative to memory subsets. It was observed that about 5% of naive CD4 clonotypes were shared across several donors. Rarefaction indicated that sorted-subset sequencing remained incomplete although depth was large.

Germline V gene lookup returns CDR1 LNHDA and CDR2 SQIVND (reference sequence). V gave up 5 bases and J gave up 3 bases, with 11 bases separating them. CDR3 length: 14 amino acids. TCRdb keeps only in-frame clones here, not all; method: immunoSEQ multiplex PCR. The table has millions of clones, 95% seen once; the top ten hold 0.1% to 0.15%. With regard to this clone: Its antigen is still unknown.

The sample was naive CD4+ T cells sorted from blood. Subset denoted: CD45RA+ positively selected. This receptor was identified in a man in his late teens or twenties in good health. The chain is built from TRBV19 and TRBJ1-5; possible D gene TRBD1, 5 bases. The CDR3 spells CASSPGTLNQPQHF. CDR3 DNA sequence: TGTGCCAGTAGTCCCGGGACCCTCAATCAGCCCCAGCATTTT.